This paragraph reports one TCR beta chain. Its antigen is not known. This sample was included in a study of cytomegalovirus exposure and HLA in healthy donors. Whole-study context: The 666 first-cohort repertoires shared a platform with the 100 to 150 validation repertoires, as reported in a later analysis. Findings and limits, study-wide: Rarity held for most TCR sequences, but there were some public TCRs that occurred in many donors.

Germline CDR1 is ENHRY and CDR2 is SYGVKD. This CDR3 has 12 amino acids. Trimming stripped 11 bases from V and 6 bases from J, with 17 bases between. Here immunoSEQ multiplex PCR was the method, and the copy in TCRdb shows in-frame clones only, minus some. The table lists approximately 120,000 clones, about 90% of them singletons. This clonotype originated in a woman aged 18-29 years in good health and CMV-seronegative. The genes are TRBV10-3 and TRBJ2-7; D not certain. Material: PBMCs. CDR3 sequence (DNA): TGTGCCCACACTCCCCCGGGTGGCGAGCAGTACTTC. As protein: CAHTPPGGEQYF.